This T cell receptor beta chain is drawn from a study of cytomegalovirus exposure and HLA in healthy donors. Primers for the PCR totalled 60 Vbeta and 13 Jbeta. Assay: immunoSEQ multiplex PCR; the TCRdb copy retains only in-frame clones and omits some. The table includes roughly 130,000 clones, about three quarters detected once. The clonotype originates from a woman between 55 and 75 years old in good health and CMV-seropositive. The specimen sequenced was PBMCs.

The chain's CDR3 is CASSVDRGLVGTEAFF. Here the CDR3 DNA reads TGTGCCAGCAGTGTGGACAGGGGGCTAGTAGGAACTGAAGCTTTCTTT. The gene calls are TRBV2 and TRBJ1-1, with 11 positions matching TRBD1. Germline assignment: CDR1 SNHLY and CDR2 FYNNEI. With V trimmed by 4 bases and J by 5 bases, 9 bases remained unmatched. There are 16 residues in the CDR3.